These 18 T cell receptor beta chains came from one sample sequenced in a study of cytomegalovirus exposure and HLA in healthy donors. The PCR ran on 60 Vbeta and 13 Jbeta primers. The method was immunoSEQ multiplex PCR; TCRdb's version includes in-frame clones alone and lacks a portion of them. This table holds roughly 51,000 clones. The sequenced sample consisted of PBMCs. These receptor sequences come from a woman between 50 and 59 years old in good health and CMV-seropositive.

This clone counts as medium-sized by frequency. The chain joins TRBV6-4 to TRBJ2-1; D not certain. Germline V lookup: CDR1 MRHNA, CDR2 SNTAGT. V was cut by 2 bases and J by 2 bases, with 10 bases left in between. The CDR3 loop spans 15 amino acids. The CDR3 coding sequence is TGTGCCAGCAGTGACAGCCTTAGTCCCTACAATGAGCAGTTCTTC. Translated, it gives CASSDSLSPYNEQFF.

V and J are TRBV5-4 and TRBJ1-1; D call uncertain. Germline V gives CDR1 SGHNT, CDR2 YYREEE (reference sequence). CDR3 length: 11 residues. V lost 4 bases and J 7 bases, leaving 8 bases between the germline ends. CDR3 amino acids: CASSAGFEAFF. CDR3 coding DNA: TGTGCCAGCAGCGCAGGATTTGAAGCTTTCTTT.

The rearrangement uses TRBV5-1 and TRBJ2-7, with D perhaps TRBD2 (6 bases). The germline CDR1 and CDR2 sequences are SGHRS and YFSETQ. The CDR3 covers 14 residues. Trimming shortened V by 3 bases and J by 3 bases, and 13 bases separated the two germline ends. The CDR3 here is CASSWDGGNYEQYF. In DNA, the CDR3 is TGCGCCAGCAGCTGGGACGGAGGGAACTACGAGCAGTACTTC.

The chain employs TRBV6-5 and TRBJ1-1, with D maybe TRBD1 (5 bases). CDR3 size: 14 residues. V dropped 2 bases and J dropped 4 bases, with 11 bases sitting between them. Germline values: CDR1 MNHEY, CDR2 SVGAGI. DNA of the CDR3: TGTGCCAGCAGTTACATGGGGCGGGGCACTGAAGCTTTCTTT. Amino acids: CASSYMGRGTEAFF.

The gene calls are TRBV5-4 and TRBJ2-2; D not certain. Germline V lookup: CDR1 SGHNT, CDR2 YYREEE (reference sequence). Trimming stripped 4 bases from V and 2 bases from J, with 3 bases between. The CDR3 covers 12 residues. The chain's CDR3 is CASSLNTGELFF. CDR3 nucleotide sequence: TGTGCCAGCAGCCTCAACACCGGGGAGCTGTTTTTT.

The chain couples TRBV7-9 to TRBJ2-7; D might be TRBD1 (6 bases). The germline V gene has CDR1 SEHNR and CDR2 FQNEAQ (reference sequence). The V and J ends lost 7 bases and 0 bases respectively, with 13 bases between them. This CDR3 comprises 14 residues. Written as DNA, the CDR3 is TGTGCCAGCAAGGGGGACGGTAGCTCCTACGAGCAGTACTTC. This codes for CASKGDGSSYEQYF.

The chain combines TRBV27 with TRBJ2-5; maybe TRBD2 (7 bases). Germline loops: CDR1 MNHEY, CDR2 SMNVEV (reference sequence). The CDR3 loop spans 16 amino acids. Trimming took 3 bases from V and 4 from J, leaving 18 bases between them. CDR3 nucleotides: TGTGCCAGCAGTTTTGGTGGGGGGGCCCTCACAGAGACCCAGTACTTC. Translating it yields CASSFGGGALTETQYF.

The chain employs TRBV11-2 and TRBJ1-1; D is unresolved. The V and J ends lost 0 bases and 7 bases respectively, with 12 bases between them. This CDR3 is built from 14 residues. CDR1 is SGHAT, CDR2 FQNNGV, per germline. The CDR3 loop reads CASSLDQLVGEAFF. DNA of the CDR3: TGTGCCAGCAGCTTAGATCAGTTGGTTGGTGAAGCTTTCTTT.

This chain joins TRBV4-3 and TRBJ2-3; D possibly corresponds to TRBD2 (5 bases). V was clipped by 3 bases and J by 1 base, with 20 bases between them. Germline assignment: CDR1 LGHNA and CDR2 YSLEER. The CDR3 spans 18 residues. The CDR3 region is CASSQGSLSGVGTDTQYF. DNA for the CDR3: TGCGCCAGCAGCCAGGGATCTCTAAGCGGAGTAGGCACAGATACGCAGTATTTT.

The chain links TRBV6-5 to TRBJ2-3; D might be TRBD1 (5 bases). The V and J ends lost 6 bases and 8 bases respectively, with 9 bases between them. The CDR3 loop spans 11 amino acids. Germline CDR1 is MNHEY and CDR2 is SVGAGI. The CDR3 DNA follows: TGTGCCAGCAGGGGGCAGGTTACGCAGTATTTT. Residues: CASRGQVTQYF.

This chain connects TRBV18 to TRBJ1-6; D gene unclear. The CDR3 has 14 amino acids. The germline CDR1 and CDR2 sequences are KGHSH and LQKENI. V lost 3 bases to trimming and J lost 10 bases, with 13 bases between them. The CDR3 region is CASSPREFGSPLHF. In nucleotides, the CDR3 is TGTGCCAGCTCACCGAGGGAGTTTGGGTCACCCCTCCACTTT. Variable domain in full (rest from reference TRBV18 and TRBJ1-6): NAGVMQNPRHLVRRRGQEARLRCSPMKGHSHVYWYRQLPEEGLKFMVYLQKENIIDESGMPKERFSAEFPKEGPSILRIQQVVRGDSAAYFCASSPREFGSPLHFGNGTRLTVT.

The J gene is TRBJ2-3, the V gene TRBV5-6; 12 bases fit TRBD2. J lost 4 bases, V lost 3 bases, and 6 bases had no gene match. This CDR3 has 16 amino acids. CDR1 is SGHDT and CDR2 is YYEEEE in the germline V gene. This CDR3 reads CASSSLAGGRSDTQYF. The CDR3, as DNA: TGTGCCAGCAGCTCCCTAGCGGGGGGGAGGTCAGATACGCAGTATTTT.

The chain links TRBV18 to TRBJ1-1; no clear D. Germline V gene sequence: CDR1 KGHSH, CDR2 LQKENI. This CDR3 is built from 13 residues. V shed 4 bases and J shed 4 bases, with 10 bases lying between them. The CDR3 region has the DNA TGTGCCAGCTCACTTAATACACGCACTGAAGCTTTCTTT. Translated: CASSLNTRTEAFF. The full variable domain, in which reference TRBV18 and TRBJ1-1 provide the parts outside the CDR3, is NAGVMQNPRHLVRRRGQEARLRCSPMKGHSHVYWYRQLPEEGLKFMVYLQKENIIDESGMPKERFSAEFPKEGPSILRIQQVVRGDSAAYFCASSLNTRTEAFFGQGTRLTVV.

The chain has TRBV7-8 and TRBJ1-2; 10 bases are shared with TRBD1. This CDR3 contains 15 residues. Germline CDR1 SGHVS, CDR2 FQNEAQ. Trimming cost V 5 bases and J 5 bases; bases outside gene matches: 8. This CDR3 is CASSLTGGGGYGYTF. CDR3 nucleotide sequence: TGTGCCAGCAGCCTGACAGGGGGCGGGGGGTATGGCTACACCTTC.

The J gene is TRBJ1-1, the V gene TRBV4-1; 10 bases line up with TRBD1. Germline CDR1 is MGHRA and CDR2 is YSYEKL. This CDR3 is built from 14 residues. With 6 bases clipped from V and 10 bases from J, the junction kept 11 bases outside the gene matches. In DNA form, the CDR3 reads TGCGCCAGCAGGGCACCGGGACAGGGGTTTGGAGCTTTCTTT. Residues: CASRAPGQGFGAFF.

V and J are TRBV9 and TRBJ2-7; the match to TRBD2 covers 8 bases. Germline V lookup: CDR1 SGDLS, CDR2 YYNGEE. The CDR3 is 16 residues long. V gave up 0 bases and J gave up 2 bases; unmatched junction bases: 7. CDR3 sequence: CASSVGGAGAAYEQYF. The CDR3 DNA is TGTGCCAGCAGCGTAGGCGGAGCGGGAGCGGCCTACGAGCAGTACTTC.

The chain recombines TRBV11-2 with TRBJ2-3; no clear D gene. Looked up from germline, CDR1 is SGHAT and CDR2 is FQNNGV. The CDR3 is made up of 13 amino acids. V shed 5 bases and J shed 0 bases, with 6 bases lying between them. CDR3 region: CASSDFSTDTQYF. In DNA, the CDR3 is TGTGCCAGCAGCGACTTTAGCACAGATACGCAGTATTTT.

The J gene is TRBJ1-5, the V gene TRBV18; D is undetermined. The germline V gene encodes CDR1 KGHSH and CDR2 LQKENI. Trimming removed 6 bases at V and 4 bases at J, with 13 bases between. The CDR3 is made up of 14 amino acids. In DNA, the CDR3 is TGTGCCAGCTCCCTTTCTTCCGGTAATCAGCCCCAGCATTTT. Its protein product is CASSLSSGNQPQHF.